The present TCR beta chain was sequenced within a study of identical twins (dated by TCRdb to 2015 to 2016). Background on the whole study: To test whether fetal clonotypes persist, the study used deep sequencing on TCR alpha and beta repertoires from monozygotic twins, unrelated adults of various ages, and cord blood. Replicate twin experiments were performed at different times using different library preparation protocols to rule out contamination. Overall study results and their limits: Fewer insertions were carried by abundant cord blood beta clonotypes; a weaker similar trend was observed in young adult naive repertoires, while no such trend was observed in memory repertoires. Because the same donors could not be followed over many years, the conclusions relied on cross-sectional statistical analysis. Excess twin sharing in beta out-of-frame sequences was weaker because fewer shared sequences lowered the signal-to-noise ratio. Zero-insertion analyses could be partly confounded by invariant T cells such as MAIT and iNKT, though diverse VJ usage argued against such confounding for most clonotypes. Recombination models systematically underestimated out-of-frame TCR alpha sharing in monozygotic twins but agreed with sharing between unrelated individuals. Compared with coincidental sharing between unrelated individuals, out-of-frame TCR alpha sequences shared between twins showed an excess of sequences with low generation probability.

Every donor was a healthy Caucasian. Three pairs of female monozygotic twins, all aged about 18 to 30 years, made up the twin cohort. Peripheral blood mononuclear cells were the source from which RNA for the TCR libraries was isolated. Libraries were built with 5' RACE. TCRdb lists the instrument as Illumina HiSeq 2000. Template switching added a universal primer binding site, and the final cDNA carried a unique molecular identifier that allowed TCR cDNA molecules to be counted accurately. First-strand cDNA for TCR alpha and beta chains was synthesized from specific primers in the conserved constant-segment region. To control for contamination, every cDNA library was double barcoded, receiving both a SMART-Mk sample barcode and Illumina barcodes. TruSeq adapter sequences along with Illumina sample barcodes were introduced in two successive PCR steps. Sequencing of the TCR alpha and beta cDNA libraries was done on the Illumina HiSeq platform using custom primers. The study's own analysis went as follows. MiGEC processed the raw reads to extract unique molecular identifiers, while MiXCR was used to determine the CDR3 positions. Recombination models were inferred per individual with the repgenHMM and IGoR tools using an EM algorithm. Shared clonotype analysis was performed with the tcR package in R, normalizing sharing by the product of cloneset sizes. To study raw recombination without the effects of thymic and clonal selection, out-of-frame nonproductive sequences were analyzed. TCRdb's own reprocessing of the public reads used fastp at Q25 and MiXCR and kept productive beta chains. Identical CDR3 protein sequences are pooled into one entry, listed with their most common genes and DNA. V and J calls and clone size were set by TCRdb, not the authors. The sample records roughly 750,000 distinct CDR3 sequences, 20% to 25% of which are singletons. The ten largest account for roughly 4% of the sample.

From cysteine to phenylalanine, the CDR3 is 14 amino acids long. The read is trimmed to its CDR3 DNA, 42 bases read in frame from base 1. Trimming removed 0 bases from V and 10 bases from J, leaving 13 bases between the germline ends. In the germline V gene (reference sequence), CDR1 corresponds to LNHNV and CDR2 to YYDKDF. In the case of this clonotype: There is no known antigen for this receptor. No base quality values were provided; no much bigger clone lies one nucleotide off.

This same sample was also part of a study on T cells expressing NK-cell markers. The second investigation adds: Under 10 donors provided sorted CD3+CD56+NKG2C+, CD3+CD56+NKG2C- and CD3+CD56-NKG2C+ T-cell subsets, whose TCR beta-chain repertoires were profiled. Among the eight sequenced donors, only one was HCMV-seronegative, while the other seven were HCMV-seropositive. To restrict sorting to alphabetaTCR-expressing T cells, an anti-gammadeltaTCR antibody was added in several experiments. In several donors, the dominant CD3+CD56+NKG2C+ clonotypes were found to rank among the top 10 CD8+ clonotypes and to make up 1.0-7.0% of CD8+ T cells. Those dominant clonotypes were again the most abundant among CD3+CD56-NKG2C+ cells in a handful of donors, at about 28.3-60.1%. It remained unclear whether the expanded NKG2C-expressing T cell clones were specific for HCMV antigens. The eight sequenced donors were randomly selected healthy volunteers, three men and five women. HCMV serostatus was determined by detecting HCMV-specific IgG in serum with a commercial ELISA kit. Bulk peripheral blood T-cell repertoires were additionally sequenced from unsorted PBMC for roughly six donors. MIGEC was used to demultiplex reads and group the reads by UMI, and MiTCR was used to assemble and quantify clonotypes. To exclude erroneous sequences, any TCR cDNA sequence not supported by at least two reads was discarded. The tcR package was used for downstream repertoire analysis, and clonotypes were matched across fractions by CDR3 nucleotide sequence plus V segment. VDJmatch was used to annotate antigen specificity against VDJdb, with one amino acid substitution allowed in CDR3.

The chain couples TRBV15 to TRBJ2-1, with no D gene named confidently. This TCR was recovered from a woman between 18 and 30 years old in good health. Sequences were obtained from PBMCs. The sequenced DNA: TGTGCCACCAGCAGAGATACTGGCCCGGACGAGCAGTTCTTC. Translated, it reads CATSRDTGPDEQFF.